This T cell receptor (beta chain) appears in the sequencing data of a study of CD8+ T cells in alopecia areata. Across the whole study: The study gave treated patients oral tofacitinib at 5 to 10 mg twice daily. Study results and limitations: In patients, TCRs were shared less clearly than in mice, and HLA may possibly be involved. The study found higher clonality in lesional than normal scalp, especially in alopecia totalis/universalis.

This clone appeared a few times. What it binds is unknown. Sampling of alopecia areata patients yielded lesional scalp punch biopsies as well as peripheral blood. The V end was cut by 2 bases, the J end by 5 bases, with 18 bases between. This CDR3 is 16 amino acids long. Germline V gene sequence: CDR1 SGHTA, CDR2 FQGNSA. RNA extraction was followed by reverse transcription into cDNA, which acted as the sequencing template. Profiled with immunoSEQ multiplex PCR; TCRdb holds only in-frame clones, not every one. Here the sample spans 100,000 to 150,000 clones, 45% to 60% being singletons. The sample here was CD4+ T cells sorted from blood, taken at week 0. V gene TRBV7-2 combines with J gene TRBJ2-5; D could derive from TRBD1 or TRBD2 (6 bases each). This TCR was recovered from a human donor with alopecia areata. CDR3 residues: CASSLILATRGETQYF. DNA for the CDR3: TGTGCCAGCAGCTTAATCCTAGCGACGAGGGGGGAGACCCAGTACTTC.